This entry features one T cell receptor beta chain sequence. Using immunoSEQ multiplex PCR, the repertoire was profiled, and TCRdb retains in-frame clones only, with some absent. Here the sample spans 260,000 or so clones, around 90% being singletons. The data are from a study of blood T cell repertoires in COVID-19. V was shortened by 4 bases and J by 10 bases, with 14 bases between the two germline ends. The germline V gene encodes CDR1 SNHLY and CDR2 FYNNEI. This CDR3 contains 14 residues. The sequence derives from a woman in her 30s with acute COVID-19. Sequencing input: PBMCs or T cells enriched from blood (not recorded which). This chain links TRBV2 with TRBJ1-6; D call uncertain. The CDR3 sequence is CASSAEFGMSPLHF. CDR3 DNA sequence: TGTGCCAGCAGTGCAGAGTTCGGGATGTCACCCCTCCACTTT.